This T cell receptor beta chain was obtained from a study of cytomegalovirus exposure and HLA in healthy donors. General study points: Across HLA loci, a later analysis found differing TCR association rates, with DRB1 most and HLA-C fewest.

With 60 Vbeta and 13 Jbeta primers, the PCR was carried out. Only in-frame clones appear in the TCRdb table, and some are missing; sequencing was by immunoSEQ multiplex PCR. The sample has hundreds of thousands of clones, roughly 91% seen once. Turning to this clone: Antigen: not known.

Germline lookup yields CDR1 SGHTA and CDR2 FQGNSA. The CDR3 totals 16 residues. The ends were cut back, 2 bases at V and 1 base at J, with 12 bases in the middle. This chain connects TRBV7-2 to TRBJ1-5, with TRBD1 as a possible D gene (5 bases). This clonotype originated in a woman aged 18-29 years in good health and CMV-seronegative. Sequenced: PBMCs. The CDR3 coding sequence is TGTGCCAGCAGCTTACGGGGGGGGTCGAGCAATCAGCCCCAGCATTTT. The encoded protein is CASSLRGGSSNQPQHF.